This TCR beta chain was obtained from a study of blood T cell repertoires in COVID-19. At the level of the study: The United States, Italy and Spain provided the acute and convalescent COVID-19 samples.

TCRdb's copy holds only in-frame clones and misses some; the assay was immunoSEQ multiplex PCR. Altogether about 270,000 clones are present, 84% being singletons, with the ten largest covering 8.6%. Germline lookup yields CDR1 LGHNA and CDR2 YNFKEQ. The CDR3 length is 14 residues. V was pared by 2 bases and J by 2 bases, with 9 bases between. Sequencing was done on a sample of peripheral blood. The clonotype comes from a human donor in a cohort sampled during active COVID-19. The rearrangement joins TRBV4-2 to TRBJ2-5; D unclear. The DNA of the CDR3 is TGTGCCAGCAGCCAAAACCAACTACAAGAGACCCAGTACTTC. This encodes CASSQNQLQETQYF.